The sequence of this T cell receptor (beta chain) was determined in a study of cytomegalovirus exposure and HLA in healthy donors (dated by TCRdb to the late 2010s). For the study in its entirety: An earlier analysis of 550 to 700 of the donors reported approximately 270 Gb of sequence data and 117 million unique TCR beta sequences from roughly 200 million T cells. Around 300 gigabases of sequencing data and 80 million or so unique TCR sequences were included in an early release covering about 700 HLA-typed donors. Of the 300 to 450 genotyped donors, 75% to 85% were placed in the genetic ancestry cluster associated with self-reported Caucasian donors. The aim of the study was to test whether cataloging public T cell receptors could identify signatures of past pathogen exposure. Using immunosequencing, the study profiled T cell repertoires from around 670 subjects and related those repertoires to cytomegalovirus serostatus. Along with the approximately 670-subject first cohort, a separate validation cohort of over a hundred different subjects was used. High-throughput TCR immunosequencing, statistical association of individual TCRs with disease status, and machine learning were combined to predict cytomegalovirus infection status. In a later analysis, previously published TCR beta repertoires from more than 500 donors were re-analyzed and high-resolution HLA genotyping was added so that TCR occurrence patterns could be studied. Rather than drawing on any new phenotypic data, the later analysis identified candidate immune exposures from TCR beta sequences and the way those sequences occurred across donors. In an earlier analysis of roughly 600 of the donors, high-throughput TCR beta sequencing was used to judge whether each TCR beta V gene segment behaved as functional or pseudogenic. Donor age, sex, ethnicity and CMV serostatus were compiled together with the repertoire data. A later genetic analysis used genome-wide SNP genotypes for about three fifths of the roughly 700 donors, treating that subset as a discovery cohort. All discovery cohort repertoires had been generated on a single sequencing platform. HLA typing included class I and class II loci at four-digit resolution. Typing coverage varied by locus: about 629-640 donors for A, B, C, DRB1 and DQB1; 522 for DQA1; more than 600 for DPA1; around 450 for DPB1. Because of strong linkage in the cohort, a handful of DR-DQ haplotypes were treated as single units for association and clustering. On average, about 240,000 unique TCR beta nucleotide sequences were sequenced per donor among more than 350 genotyped donors of the cohort, with roughly 18% of those sequences being non-productive.

The cohort comprised under 700 healthy bone marrow donors. At the time of sampling, all cohort members were nominally healthy, though unrecorded immune exposures were likely present. The donor tested CMV seropositive and was one of the 289 seropositive cohort members. A peripheral blood sample was provided by each donor, and peripheral blood mononuclear cells were used for TCR beta sequencing. Genomic DNA was extracted from the blood cell samples with the Qiagen DNeasy Blood Extraction Kit. Of note for this clone: It has no known antigen specificity. Within one base of it there is no much larger clone, and no base qualities were kept.

The library relied on the immunoSEQ multiplex PCR assay. For the multiplex PCR, a mixture combining 60 forward primers for TCR Vbeta segments and 13 reverse primers for TCR Jbeta segments was used. A multiplex PCR assay on genomic DNA amplified the CDR3 region of rearranged TCR beta genes. The Illumina HiSeq System was used to sequence the amplified TCR beta libraries as 87-base-pair reads. The paper's data handling went like this. A later analysis counted approximately 84 million unique TCR beta chains across the 600 to 850 repertoires, and some 11 million of these chains were shared by at least two donors. A nearest-neighbor algorithm error-corrected the raw reads and collapsed the reads into unique sequences, merging closely related sequences to remove PCR and sequencing errors. CDR3 sequences were aligned to IMGT reference sequences to assign V, D and J gene segments. Each retained sequence needed at least a six-nucleotide match to both a V gene segment and a J gene segment. Rearrangements were called productive when the CDR3 lacked stop codons and stayed in frame with V and J; all others were non-productive. Following IMGT convention, CDR3 was defined as the stretch from the second conserved V-encoded cysteine to the conserved J-encoded phenylalanine. The earlier analysis of 500 to 650 of the donors excluded any sequence lacking an unambiguous match to a single V gene segment. An earlier analysis of 500 to 700 of the donors classified V segments as functional when productive rearrangements were above 56.7% and as segregating when the standard deviation between donors was above 5%. To diagnose cytomegalovirus status from the catalog of TCR beta chain sequences, a statistical classification framework was built. V and J gene assignment, in a later analysis, came from comparing TCR nucleotide sequences with IMGT/GENE-DB human TR gene sequences. The TCRdist pipeline was used in a later analysis to assign CDR3 sequences and most-parsimonious VDJ recombination scenarios. In a later analysis, each TCR beta chain was defined by its CDR3 amino acid sequence together with its V-gene family, and reads without a unique V-gene family were excluded. To address suspected cross-contamination and a sequencing artifact, a later analysis removed 450 to 700 highly shared, low-generation-probability nucleotide sequences. In a later analysis, a clonal expansion index for each public chain was calculated from normalized within-repertoire ranks of inferred template counts. In a later analysis, generation probabilities were computed using a VDJ recombination model fitted to out-of-frame rearrangements, and the results were checked against IGoR. In a later analysis, TCR-TCR, TCR-HLA and TCR-CMV co-occurrence was scored with hypergeometric tests, and a repertoire-size bias correction was applied to TCR pairs. To estimate false discovery rates, a later analysis permuted the HLA or CMV assignments 20 times. In a later analysis, co-occurring TCRs were grouped using DBSCAN, with TCRdist sequence similarity added in when clustering inside HLA-allele-positive subsets. Repertoires with fewer than 30,000 or more than 120,000 public chains, plus five repertoires with anomalous nucleotide sharing, were excluded from co-occurrence clustering. Entries here come from immuneACCESS through TCRdb and include only in-frame sequences with V and J called. Some clones fail to appear in such tables; in the studies checked, an unresolved V gene covers under half of the shortfall, and the cause of the remainder is unknown. V and J calls plus clone size are reproduced from that table; the DNA served to infer D and trimming. This sample comprises approximately 120,000 clones, roughly a tenth of them detected only once. 4.6% of the sample is in the top ten clones.

V loses 10 bases of germline sequence and J loses 1 base, and the interval between the two ends is 25 bases. The CDR3 spans 18 residues, from the cysteine through the phenylalanine. Only the CDR3 DNA stays, 54 bases, in frame from base 1. CDR1 is given as MDHEN and CDR2 as SYDVKM, both from the germline V gene. On the study overall, not on this receptor specifically: The authors suggested that the approach could potentially be extended to other disease states and immunological phenotypes. In a later analysis, HLA-associated TCR beta chains were found to be more clonally expanded and to have lower generation probabilities than equally common non-associated chains. A further reported finding was that TCR beta sequences accurately predicted the HLA-A and HLA-B alleles for most subjects in the first cohort. Strong co-occurrence of HLA alleles, especially DR and DQ, made assigning TCR associations to individual alleles difficult. Immune exposure information for the cohort was limited to CMV serostatus. Presence/absence analyses assumed roughly uniform sequencing depth across donors, an assumption that may not hold. According to a later analysis, parvovirus B19, influenza, CMV and Epstein-Barr virus appeared linked to several top co-occurrence clusters. In this cohort, only TCR beta chains were sequenced, and detectable features were limited by the absence of alpha or paired-chain data. V-gene and J-gene trimming of TCR beta chains was associated with a missense DCLRE1C variant in a later genetic analysis, and the association was replicated in an independent cohort. Most TCR sequences were seen in very few donors, while some public TCRs were found in many individuals. A few of the identified cytomegalovirus-associated TCR beta chains were confirmed in vitro to be specific for cytomegalovirus antigens. HLA typing was unavailable for some donors at each locus, so association tests used only the typed subset. Because the 87-base-pair reads could not distinguish some IMGT-functional V segments, including TRBV6-2 and TRBV6-3, those segments were excluded. In a later genetic analysis, fewer N-insertions in productive TCRs were reported among donors in an Asian-associated ancestry cluster than the approximately 670-donor mean. The earlier analysis of fewer than 750 of the donors excluded roughly 17 rarely observed V segments, including chromosome 9 orphons, because counts were too low. According to a later analysis, TCR association rates differed among HLA loci, with DRB1 alleles showing the most associated TCRs and HLA-C alleles showing the fewest. A later analysis found that most CMV-associated TCR beta chains appeared HLA-restricted, with HLA associations seemingly driven largely by CMV exposure. A total of 150 to 200 TCR beta chains were listed by the study as associated with cytomegalovirus. The classifier was reported to diagnose cytomegalovirus status with high specificity and sensitivity in both the original and validation cohorts. The sequencing pipeline was judged likely to have produced a cluster of highly shared sequence variants as a technical artifact. In a later analysis, around 17,000 TCR beta sequences were associated with specific HLA alleles at a false discovery rate of 0.05. Linkage disequilibrium might explain the correlated functional status among segregating V segments, but an unknown experimental factor could not be ruled out. In an earlier analysis of 587 of the donors, most TCR beta V segments appeared in productive rearrangements about 87% or about 30% of the time, broadly matching IMGT annotations.

The chain links TRBV28 with TRBJ2-2; the D gene is perhaps TRBD1, on 8 matching bases. The receptor's source is a woman younger than 30 in good health and CMV-seropositive. Sequences were obtained from PBMCs. CDR3 reads: CATISAGGGTGNTGELFF. The DNA reads TGTGCCACCATTTCCGCAGGGGGGGGGACAGGGAACACCGGGGAGCTGTTTTTT.